The clone carrying this TCR beta chain was seen ten or more times. The antigen remains unidentified. Researchers made TCR beta libraries by using iRepertoire HTBI primers and running Arm-PCR on CDR3 regions. One entry per CDR3 protein, called by TCRdb with MiXCR from the multiplex PCR reads. The table lists roughly 320,000 distinct CDR3 sequences, 16% of them singletons. V gave up 3 bases and J gave up 2 bases, with 4 bases separating them. The germline CDR1 and CDR2 sequences are SNHLY and FYNNEI. CDR3 length: 13 residues. The record originates from a study of regulatory T cells in long-lasting Graves disease. The study, taken as a whole, reports: TRBV28 was favored in persistent disease, as were TRBJ1-2 and TRBJ2-5.

Time point denoted: newly diagnosed GD, antithyroid drugs for less than 3 months. Isolated PBMC RNA provided the starting material for the TCR library. This same sample was also part of a study on T cells in Graves' hyperthyroidism and ophthalmopathy.

Sequences were derived from peripheral blood mononuclear cells (PBMCs), sampled at new diagnosis, from a patient treated with antithyroid drugs. This clonotype was sampled from a man aged 40-50 years with Graves disease. The V call is TRBV2, the J call TRBJ2-2; D is uncertain. The CDR3 nucleotides are TGTGCCAGCAGTGACCAAAACACCGGGGAGCTGTTTTTT. This gives the protein CASSDQNTGELFF.